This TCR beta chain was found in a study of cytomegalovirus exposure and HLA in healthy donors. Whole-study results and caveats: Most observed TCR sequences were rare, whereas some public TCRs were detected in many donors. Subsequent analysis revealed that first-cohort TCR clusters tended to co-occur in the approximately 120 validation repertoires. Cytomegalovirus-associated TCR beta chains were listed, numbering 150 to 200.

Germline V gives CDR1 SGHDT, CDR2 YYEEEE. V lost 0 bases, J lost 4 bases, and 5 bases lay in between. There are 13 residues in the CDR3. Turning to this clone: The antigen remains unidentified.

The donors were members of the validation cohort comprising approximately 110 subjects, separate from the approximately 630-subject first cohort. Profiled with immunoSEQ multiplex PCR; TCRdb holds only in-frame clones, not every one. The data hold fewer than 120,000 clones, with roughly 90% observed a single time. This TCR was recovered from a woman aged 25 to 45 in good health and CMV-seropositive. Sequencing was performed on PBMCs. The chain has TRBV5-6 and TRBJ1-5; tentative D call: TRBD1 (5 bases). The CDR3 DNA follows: TGTGCCAGCAGCTTGGGGACAAATCAGCCCCAGCATTTT. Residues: CASSLGTNQPQHF.